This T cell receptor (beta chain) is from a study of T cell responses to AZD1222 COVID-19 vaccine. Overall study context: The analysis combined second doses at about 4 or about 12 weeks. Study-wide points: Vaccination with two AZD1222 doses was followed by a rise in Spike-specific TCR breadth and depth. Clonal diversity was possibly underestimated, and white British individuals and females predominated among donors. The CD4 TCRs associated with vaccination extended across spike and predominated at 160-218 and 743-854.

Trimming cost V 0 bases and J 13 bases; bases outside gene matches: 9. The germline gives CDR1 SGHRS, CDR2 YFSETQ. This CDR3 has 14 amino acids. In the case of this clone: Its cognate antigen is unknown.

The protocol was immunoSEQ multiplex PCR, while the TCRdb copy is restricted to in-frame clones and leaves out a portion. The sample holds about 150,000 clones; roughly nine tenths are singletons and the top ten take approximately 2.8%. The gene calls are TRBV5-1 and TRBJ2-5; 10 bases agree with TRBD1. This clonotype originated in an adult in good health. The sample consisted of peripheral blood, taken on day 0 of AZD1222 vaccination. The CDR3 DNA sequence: TGCGCCAGCAGCTTGGCGGGCGGGACAGGGGTCCGGTACTTC. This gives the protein CASSLAGGTGVRYF.